Listed below are T cell receptor beta chains from one sample, sequenced in a study of T cells in Graves' hyperthyroidism and ophthalmopathy. TCRdb redid the calling of the multiplex PCR reads with MiXCR, one entry per CDR3 protein. This sample has 700,000 or so distinct CDR3 sequences, with about a sixth found just once. Sequencing was done on a sample of blood. Every receptor here comes from a young man with Graves' hyperthyroidism. Each CDR3 is given with its conserved first and last residue. Each record gives: CDR3 DNA, CDR3 protein, J gene, V gene, clone size, D gene. A D gene is named only where the DNA matches it firmly. Not all rows give a size; the values are once, few, many and, for expanded clones, a class.

TGTGCCAGCAGCTTCGGCGGGGAGACCCAGTACTTC CASSFGGETQYF TRBJ2-5 TRBV11-2 many -
TGTGCCAGCAGTGAGGGGCAGACGGTAAACATTCAGTACTTC CASSEGQTVNIQYF TRBJ2-4 TRBV2 - -
TGTGCCAGCAGCTTCGGGGTGGGCGGACCACAAGAGACCCAGTACTTC CASSFGVGGPQETQYF TRBJ2-5 TRBV9 few -
TGTGCCAGCAGCGTAGGACTAGCGGGAGATCTGTACTTC CASSVGLAGDLYF TRBJ2-7 TRBV7-3 many TRBD2
TGTGCCAGCAGCCCGGAGTTTACAGATACGCAGTATTTT CASSPEFTDTQYF TRBJ2-3 TRBV7-2 many -
TGTGCCAGCAGTTTCCAAACCGGGGAGCTGTTTTTT CASSFQTGELFF TRBJ2-2 TRBV27 many -
TGTGCCTGGAAAAGGGGGGACAGGGACAATCAGCCCCAGCATTTT CAWKRGDRDNQPQHF TRBJ1-5 TRBV30 many TRBD1
TGTGCCAGCAGCCAGAGACAGGGGGCCGGTTTCTACGAGCAGTACTTC CASSQRQGAGFYEQYF TRBJ2-7 TRBV3-1 many TRBD1
TGTGCCAGCAGTTCTGCGGCGTGGGGGGAATACAATGAGCAGTTCTTC CASSSAAWGEYNEQFF TRBJ2-1 TRBV28 many -
TGTGCCAGCAGTAGTCACGTCGATAACTATGGCTACACCTTC CASSSHVDNYGYTF TRBJ1-2 TRBV6-1 - -
TGCGCCAGCAGCATCGGGACTAGCGGGAGGACCGGGGAGCTGTTTTTT CASSIGTSGRTGELFF TRBJ2-2 TRBV5-1 few TRBD2
TGTGCCAGCAGCTTAATTCGTACGGGGGCTAGCAATCAGCCCCAGCATTTT CASSLIRTGASNQPQHF TRBJ1-5 TRBV7-2 many -
TGTGCCATCAGGGGGGGGAATCAAGATGAGCAGTTCTTC CAIRGGNQDEQFF TRBJ2-1 TRBV10-3 - TRBD2
TGTGCCAGCAGTGGCCGGGACAGTACCTACGAGCAGTACTTC CASSGRDSTYEQYF TRBJ2-7 TRBV28 many TRBD1
TGTGCCAGCAGGGGACAGGAGTCCTTGGAAAAACTGTTTTTT CASRGQESLEKLFF TRBJ1-4 TRBV28 few TRBD1
TGTGCCAGCATCCGGGACAGGGGCCACGAGCAGTACTTC CASIRDRGHEQYF TRBJ2-7 TRBV11-2 many TRBD1
TGTGCCAGCAGCTTAGGTTTCCTAGCGGGAGTGTACGAGCAGTACTTC CASSLGFLAGVYEQYF TRBJ2-7 TRBV7-2 many TRBD2
TGTGCCAGCAGCTCAGCCTCCCCGTACAATGAGCAGTTCTTC CASSSASPYNEQFF TRBJ2-1 TRBV11-1 - -
TGTGCCAGCAGTCCACAGGGGGGAACCTACAATGAGCAGTTCTTC CASSPQGGTYNEQFF TRBJ2-1 TRBV12-3/TRBV12-4 many TRBD1
TGTGCCAGCAGCCCCCAGGCGGAGACCCAGTACTTC CASSPQAETQYF TRBJ2-5 TRBV11-1 many -
TGCAGTGCTATGGGTGTACTCAAAAAGGGGAATGAGCAGTTCTTC CSAMGVLKKGNEQFF TRBJ2-1 TRBV20-1 - -
TGTGCACTCGGGACAGGGCGACAATCGGAGCAGTTCTTC CALGTGRQSEQFF TRBJ2-1 TRBV7-2 many TRBD1
TGTGCCAGCACCCACACCGGGGAGCTGTTTTTT CASTHTGELFF TRBJ2-2 TRBV6-2/TRBV6-3 few -
TGTGCCAGCAGTGACTCAGAGAGCTCCTACAATGAGCAGTTCTTC CASSDSESSYNEQFF TRBJ2-1 TRBV2 few -
TGTGCCAGCAGTGAATCTTACAATCAGCCCCAGCATTTT CASSESYNQPQHF TRBJ1-5 TRBV6-1 many -
TGTGCCAGCAGCCCCTCGGGAGCGGGAGAACCCCAGCATTTT CASSPSGAGEPQHF TRBJ1-5 TRBV9 - -
TGCGCCAGCAGCCAAGCATTGACCGAGACCCAGTACTTC CASSQALTETQYF TRBJ2-5 TRBV4-3 few -
TGTGCCAGCAGCTTAAAGGGGTCGGGAAACACCATATATTTT CASSLKGSGNTIYF TRBJ1-3 TRBV7-9 many -
TGCAGTGCGCAGGGCATTGTGGGACGCCTGAGGGATGGCTACACCTTC CSAQGIVGRLRDGYTF TRBJ1-2 TRBV20-1 - -
TGTGCCACCTTAAACCCGGGTCAAGAGACCCAGTACTTC CATLNPGQETQYF TRBJ2-5 TRBV7-2 few -
TGTGCCAGCAGTCGAGGACAGACGAATCAGCCCCAGCATTTT CASSRGQTNQPQHF TRBJ1-5 TRBV6-1 many -
TGTGCCAGCTCACCACCGCGCCGGGGTAGGACCGGGGAGCTGTTTTTT CASSPPRRGRTGELFF TRBJ2-2 TRBV18 many -
TGTGCCAGCAGTTACTCGGGCGCCCGCTCTGGGGCCAACGTCCTGACTTTC CASSYSGARSGANVLTF TRBJ2-6 TRBV6-5 - -
TGTGCCAGCACCGGTAGGACAGCGAACACTGAAGCTTTCTTT CASTGRTANTEAFF TRBJ1-1 TRBV12-3/TRBV12-4 many -
TGTGCTAGTGGTCTCCGGACAGGGGGCTTGGCCCAGTACTTC CASGLRTGGLAQYF TRBJ2-5 TRBV12-5 many TRBD1
TGTGCCAGCAGCGACATGGGGACACATCAGCCCCAGCATTTT CASSDMGTHQPQHF TRBJ1-5 TRBV2 many -
TGCAGTGCTAGATGGTTTAATGAGCAGTTCTTC CSARWFNEQFF TRBJ2-1 TRBV20-1 few -
TGTGCCAGCAGTGAATACGAAAGGGAGTTCTTC CASSEYEREFF TRBJ2-1 TRBV2 - -
TGTGCCAGCAGACAGGGGGCTGGGGCCAACGTCCTGACTTTC CASRQGAGANVLTF TRBJ2-6 TRBV3-1 - TRBD1
TGTGCCTGGAGTCCCGGACGGGATACGCAGTATTTT CAWSPGRDTQYF TRBJ2-3 TRBV30 - -
TGTGCCAGCAGCTTGGACAGGGTCAGCCAGCCCCAGCATTTT CASSLDRVSQPQHF TRBJ1-5 TRBV11-2 few TRBD1
TGTGCCAGCAGCGATAGCGGGAGGGCCATCGATGAGCAGTTCTTC CASSDSGRAIDEQFF TRBJ2-1 TRBV9 once TRBD2
TGTGCCAGCAGTCGATACCCAAGGGGGGAAGCTACTTCACCCCTCCACTTT CASSRYPRGEATSPLHF TRBJ1-6 TRBV6-1 few -
TGTGCCAGCAGTTTAGGGACAGGGGCCCACACTGAAGCTTTCTTT CASSLGTGAHTEAFF TRBJ1-1 TRBV12-3/TRBV12-4 many TRBD1
TGTGCCAGCAGTGAATGGACAGACTACGAGCAGTACTTC CASSEWTDYEQYF TRBJ2-7 TRBV2 many -
TGTGCCAGCTCACCAACTCCAACCCCCGATACGCAGTATTTT CASSPTPTPDTQYF TRBJ2-3 TRBV18 many -
TGTGCCAGCAGCGCCCGACTCCCGGGGGATAATTCACCCCTCCACTTT CASSARLPGDNSPLHF TRBJ1-6 TRBV6-1 - -